Listed here are 24 T cell receptor beta chains from one sample, sequenced in a study of tumor and adjacent non-tumor tissue in lung cancer. The template was RNA from unsorted bulk tissue. TCRbeta libraries were built with three rounds of nested PCR, modified from ARM-PCR. TCRdb reanalysed the multiplex PCR reads using MiXCR and keeps one entry per CDR3 protein. In the table there are approximately 71,000 distinct CDR3 sequences, 50% to 60% of which are singletons. The sample consisted of lung tumor tissue. Receptor source: a man aged 45-65 years with non-small cell lung cancer.

Remarks on this clonotype: One end of the junction does not line up with germline, which may come from a read error. The V gene is TRBV12-3 or TRBV12-4, the J gene TRBJ2-1; 9 bases align to TRBD2. CDR3 length equals 16 residues. The CDR3 here is CASCSPSGATYNEQLF. In nucleotides, the CDR3 is TGTGCCAGCTGTAGTCCTAGCGGGGCCACCTACAATGAGCAGCTCTTC.

About this clonotype: A read error may account for a junction end that differs from germline. This chain links TRBV11-2 with TRBJ2-3; tentatively, D is TRBD2 (7 bases). The CDR3 spans 15 residues. Germline values: CDR1 SGHAT, CDR2 FQNNGV. DNA of the CDR3: TGTGCCAGCAGCTTTGTGGGGGGGGCAGGCAGATACGCAGTATTT. Translating it yields CASSFVGGAGRYAVF.

About this clonotype: A read error may produce the germline difference seen at one junction end. The chain employs TRBV11-1 and TRBJ1-1; D is undetermined. The germline gives CDR1 SGHAT, CDR2 FQDESV (reference sequence). This CDR3 contains 12 residues. The CDR3 loop reads CAGSLAGSEAFF. CDR3 DNA sequence: TGCGCCGGCAGCTTAGCGGGGAGTGAAGCTTTCTTC.

V and J are TRBV10-3 and TRBJ2-3; D perhaps matches TRBD2 (5 bases). The V end was cut by 8 bases, the J end by 6 bases, with 18 bases between. This CDR3 spans 14 amino acids. Germline V gene data show CDR1 as ENHRY and CDR2 as SYGVKD. The CDR3 sequence: CAIGEGATTDTQYF. In nucleotides, the CDR3 is TGTGCCATCGGAGAGGGCGCGACCACCGATACGCAGTATTTT.

Comments on this clonotype: This may stem from a read error, because a much larger clone lies one nucleotide away. V and J are TRBV10-3 and TRBJ2-7, with D possibly TRBD2 on 6 matching bases. In germline, CDR1 is ENHRY, CDR2 SYGVKD. This CDR3 region has 13 residues. Trimming removed 10 bases from V and 5 bases from J, with 18 bases in between. CDR3 sequence (DNA): TGTGCCACCACCGGGACTGGATCCCACGAGCAGTACTTC. It translates to CATTGTGSHEQYF.

V is TRBV4-2 and J is TRBJ2-1; D not resolved. Germline V gene data show CDR1 as LGHNA and CDR2 as YNFKEQ. V was cut by 11 bases and J by 7 bases, with 18 bases left in between. The CDR3 contains 13 residues. The CDR3 loop is CAGKQAQMNEQFF. The CDR3 nucleotides are TGTGCCGGCAAACAAGCACAGATGAATGAGCAGTTCTTC.

Worth noting for this clonotype: One end of the junction does not line up with germline, which may come from a read error. This sequence joins TRBV11-2 and TRBJ1-6, with D maybe TRBD1 (6 bases). The V gene's germline CDR1 is SGHAT and CDR2 FQNNGV. CDR3 length: 16 amino acids. The CDR3 DNA follows: TGTACCAGCAGCTTCTCGGGACACAACGATAATTCACCCCTCCAATTT. Protein: CTSSFSGHNDNSPLQF. The full variable domain, with the rest looked up from reference TRBV11-2 and TRBJ1-6, is EAGVAQSPRYKIIEKRQSVAFWCNPISGHATLYWYQQILGQGPKLLIQFQNNGVVDDSQLPKDRFSAERLKGVDSTLKIQPAKLEDSAVYLCTSSFSGHNDNSPLQFGNGTRLTVT.

Concerning this clonotype itself: One end of the junction varies from germline; a read error may be responsible. The chain joins TRBV5-1 to TRBJ2-7; 8 bases map to TRBD2. Germline CDR1 is SGHRS and CDR2 is YFSETQ. This CDR3 is built from 14 residues. The CDR3 sequence: CDSSLAGTSYEQYF. CDR3 nucleotide sequence: TGCGACAGCAGCCTGGCCGGGACTAGCTACGAGCAGTACTTC.

Worth noting for this clonotype: A much larger clone differs from this one at a single base, so this may be a read error. The chain recombines TRBV6-1 with TRBJ2-1; 7 bases map to TRBD2. The CDR3 length is 17 residues. Per the germline V gene, CDR1 is MNHNS and CDR2 is SASEGT. V was clipped by 0 bases and J by 4 bases; unmatched bases: 9. The CDR3 reads CASSEAPGRGQYNEQFF. The CDR3 DNA follows: TGTGCCAGCAGTGAAGCCCCGGGGAGGGGTCAATACAATGAGCAGTTCTTC.

As to this clonotype: Its ends do not fully match the called genes, so a read error is possible. This rearrangement joins TRBV6-5 to TRBJ2-3; maybe TRBD2 (6 bases). CDR1 and CDR2 (germline): MNHEY, SVGAGI. This CDR3 has 14 amino acids. CDR3 loop: CASSYYWGDDMQYF. As DNA, the CDR3 is TGTGCCAGCAGTTACTACTGGGGGGATGATATGCAGTATTTT.

Notes on this clonotype: This may be a read error: a much more frequent sequence differs by one nucleotide. The rearrangement joins TRBV28 to TRBJ1-2; no clear D gene. The CDR3 has 14 amino acids. Germline CDR1 and CDR2: MDHEN and SYDVKM. In DNA form, the CDR3 reads TGTGCCAGCAGTTCTGCAGCTATTAACTATGGCTACAGCTTC. Its protein product is CASSSAAINYGYSF.

This clonotype was detected ten times or more. The CDR3 end shows no conserved phenylalanine or tryptophan, and so a read error is likely. The J gene is TRBJ2-7, the V gene TRBV29-1; TRBD1 agrees at 7 bases. This CDR3 spans 13 amino acids. V shed 4 bases, J shed 4 bases, and the junction held 7 bases outside the gene matches. Germline V gene sequence: CDR1 SQVTM, CDR2 ANQGSEA. Here the CDR3 reads CSVVFHRGYEQYL. In DNA, the CDR3 is TGCAGCGTTGTTTTCCACAGGGGTTACGAGCAGTACCTC.

This clonotype was seen repeatedly, ten times or more. The V gene is TRBV6-5, the J gene TRBJ2-3; 8 bases are a match to TRBD2. The CDR3 runs to 16 residues. Trimming removed 5 bases from V and 2 bases from J; junction bases left unmatched: 9. Germline lookup yields CDR1 MNHEY and CDR2 SVGAGI. The CDR3 DNA is TGTGCCAGCAGTACCCGGGGGGGCTGGCCCACAGATACGCAGTATTTT. This codes for CASSTRGGWPTDTQYF.

This clonotype was picked up a small number of times. The chain uses TRBV7-9 and TRBJ2-7, with D possibly being TRBD1 (6 bases). The V gene lost 5 bases and the J gene lost 4 bases, with 36 bases spanning the gap. CDR1 is SEHNR and CDR2 is FQNEAQ in the germline V gene (reference sequence). The CDR3 runs to 21 residues. CDR3 sequence reads: CASSQTPGHQHTARDRYEQYF. The CDR3 DNA reads as TGTGCCAGCAGCCAAACCCCGGGACACCAACACACCGCCCGAGATCGGTACGAGCAGTACTTC. Based on the CDR3 plus reference TRBV7-9 and TRBJ2-7, the full variable domain is DTGVSQNPRHKITKRGQNVTFRCDPISEHNRLYWYRQTLGQGPEFLTYFQNEAQLEKSRLLSDRFSAERPKGSFSTLEIQRTEQGDSAMYLCASSQTPGHQHTARDRYEQYFGPGTRLTVT.

This clonotype was recorded a few times. A much more abundant neighbour one base away suggests this may be a read error. This chain uses TRBV24-1 with TRBJ2-7; no clear D gene. The germline CDR1 and CDR2 sequences are KGHDR and SFDVKD. V lost 11 bases and J 0 bases, leaving 13 bases between the germline ends. The CDR3 sequence is 13 residues long. The DNA of the CDR3 is TGTGCCAGCCAAGGACGGAACTCCTACGAGCAGTACTTC. Its protein product is CASQGRNSYEQYF.

J is TRBJ2-2 and V is TRBV11-2; the D call may be TRBD1 or TRBD2 (6 bases each). Per germline, CDR1 SGHAT and CDR2 FQNNGV. The CDR3 consists of 15 residues. Trimming removed 2 bases at V and 7 bases at J, with 14 bases between. The CDR3 reads CASSLLRGPHGELFF. CDR3 sequence (DNA): TGTGCCAGCAGCTTACTTCGGGGGCCGCACGGGGAGCTGTTTTTT.

This clonotype was picked up a small number of times. The genes are TRBV20-1 and TRBJ2-3, with TRBD1 identical over 11 bases. Germline trimming cut 7 bases from V and 3 bases from J; bases unmatched to any gene: 6. The CDR3 loop spans 14 amino acids. Germline V gene lookup returns CDR1 DFQATT and CDR2 SNEGSKA (reference sequence). This CDR3 is CSEGTGGVTDTQYF. The CDR3 DNA follows: TGCAGTGAAGGGACAGGGGGTGTTACAGATACGCAGTATTTT.

Regarding this clonotype: Since no conserved phenylalanine or tryptophan closes the CDR3, a read error is the likely cause. V gene TRBV6-6 combines with J gene TRBJ1-2, with D possibly being TRBD1 (5 bases). This CDR3 contains 15 residues. Per the germline V gene, CDR1 is MNHNY and CDR2 is SVGAGI (reference sequence). The CDR3 DNA reads TGTACCAGCAGTTACTCGAGTGGGGGGATGGGCGGCTACACCCTC. It is translated as CTSSYSSGGMGGYTL.

This clonotype was observed many times. This sequence joins TRBV29-1 and TRBJ1-3, with 7 positions matching TRBD1. The CDR3 has 15 residues. CDR1 is SQVTM and CDR2 is ANQGSEA in the germline V gene. V dropped 6 bases and J dropped 3; count of bases not matched to a gene: 11. The CDR3 spells CSVEWVYRGGNTIYF. The CDR3 region has the DNA TGCAGCGTCGAGTGGGTCTACAGGGGTGGAAACACCATATATTTT.

As for this clonotype: This sequence may be a read error, since a much larger clone differs from it by one base. The chain is built from TRBV28 and TRBJ2-7, with 12 bases fitting TRBD2. Germline V gives CDR1 MDHEN, CDR2 SYDVKM. This CDR3 is 15 amino acids long. V trimming: 8 bases; J trimming: 4 bases; junction bases outside the gene matches: 9. The CDR3 sequence: CASGGTSGLGYEQYF. The CDR3 DNA reads as TGTGCCAGCGGGGGGACTAGCGGGCTCGGATACGAGCAGTACTTC.

The chain couples TRBV20-1 to TRBJ2-4; a possible D gene is TRBD1 (5 bases). The CDR3 is made up of 15 amino acids. Germline V gene data show CDR1 as DFQATT and CDR2 as SNEGSKA (reference sequence). V was cut by 6 bases and J by 0 bases, with 15 bases left in between. CDR3 DNA sequence: TGCAGTGCCCACCATTTAGGGGAAGCCAAAAACATTCAGTACTTC. Translation gives CSAHHLGEAKNIQYF.

As to this clonotype: At one of its ends the junction is not consistent with the germline gene, which may arise from a read error. The chain is built from TRBV20-1 and TRBJ2-5, with D maybe TRBD2 (5 bases). The CDR3 loop spans 13 amino acids. Germline CDR1 and CDR2: DFQATT and SNEGSKA (reference sequence). CDR3 sequence (DNA): TGCGGTGCAAGCGGCGGGTATCAAGAGACCCAGTACTTC. Protein sequence: CGASGGYQETQYF.

The table lists this clonotype with many counts. This may arise from a read error, as a much more abundant clone is one base away. This sequence joins TRBV13 and TRBJ2-2; a possible D gene is TRBD2 (6 bases). This CDR3 has 13 amino acids. CDR1 PRHDT and CDR2 FYEKMQ come from the germline V gene (reference sequence). The CDR3 DNA sequence: TGTGCCAGCAGTCGCAGAAACACCGGGGGGCTGTTTTTT. It translates to CASSRRNTGGLFF.

This clonotype appeared many times. A clone one base away is much larger, so this may be a read error. The chain uses TRBV11-2 and TRBJ1-5; the match to TRBD1 covers 8 bases. The V gene's germline CDR1 is SGHAT and CDR2 FQNNGV. There are 15 residues in the CDR3. In DNA, the CDR3 is TGTGCCGGCAGCCCCGGGCAGGGGGCGAATCAGCCCCAGCATTTT. Protein product: CAGSPGQGANQPQHF.